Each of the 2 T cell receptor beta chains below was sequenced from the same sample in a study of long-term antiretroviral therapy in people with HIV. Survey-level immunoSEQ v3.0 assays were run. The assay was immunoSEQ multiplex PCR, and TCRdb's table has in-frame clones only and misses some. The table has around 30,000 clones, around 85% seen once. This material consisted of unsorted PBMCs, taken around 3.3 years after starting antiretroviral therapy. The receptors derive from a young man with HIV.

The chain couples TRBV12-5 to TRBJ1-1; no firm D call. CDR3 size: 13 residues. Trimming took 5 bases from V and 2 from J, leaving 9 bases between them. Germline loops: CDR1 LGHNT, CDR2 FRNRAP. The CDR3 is CASGRRANTEAFF. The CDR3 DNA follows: TGTGCTAGTGGTCGTCGGGCCAACACTGAAGCTTTCTTT.

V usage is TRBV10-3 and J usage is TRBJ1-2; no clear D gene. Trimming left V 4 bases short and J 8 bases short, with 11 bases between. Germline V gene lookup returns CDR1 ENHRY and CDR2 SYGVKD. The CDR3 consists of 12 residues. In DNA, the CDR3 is TGTGCCATCAGTGTCAATATGGGAGGCTACACCTTC. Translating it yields CAISVNMGGYTF.